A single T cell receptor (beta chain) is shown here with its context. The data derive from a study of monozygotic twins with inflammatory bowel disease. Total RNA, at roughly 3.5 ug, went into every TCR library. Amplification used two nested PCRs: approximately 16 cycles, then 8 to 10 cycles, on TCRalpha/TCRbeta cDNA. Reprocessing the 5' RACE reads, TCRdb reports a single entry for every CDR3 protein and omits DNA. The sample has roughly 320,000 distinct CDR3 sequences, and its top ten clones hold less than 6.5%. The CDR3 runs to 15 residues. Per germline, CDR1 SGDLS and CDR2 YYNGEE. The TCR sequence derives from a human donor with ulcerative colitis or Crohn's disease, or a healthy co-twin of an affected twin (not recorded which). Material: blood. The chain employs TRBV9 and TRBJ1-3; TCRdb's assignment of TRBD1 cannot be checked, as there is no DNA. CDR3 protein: CASSVSGGSGNTIYF.